This entry lists 8 T cell receptor beta chains sequenced from one sample in a study of T-cell memory formation after mild COVID-19. TCRdb re-derived calls from the 5' RACE reads in MiXCR, one entry per CDR3 protein. The top ten clones hold more than 3% of a sample with over 150,000 distinct CDR3 sequences, over 10% of them seen once. Sequencing was performed on PBMCs or a T cell subset sorted from them (not recorded which). These receptors all stem from a man aged 18-30 years who had mild COVID-19 (a few samples of this study predate the infection). Cell type and time point are not known.

This clonotype was detected only a few times. The CDR3 nucleotides are TGTGCCAGCATGGGGAACACCGGGGAGCTGTTTTTT. Translation gives CASMGNTGELFF. The gene calls are TRBV12-3 or TRBV12-4 and TRBJ2-2, with D uncertain. The ends were cut back, 7 bases at V and 1 base at J, with 4 bases in the middle. The CDR3 is 12 amino acids.

The chain has TRBV28 and TRBJ2-7; possibly TRBD1 for D (7 bases). The V gene's germline CDR1 is MDHEN and CDR2 SYDVKM. Trimming removed 3 bases from V and 5 bases from J, with 14 bases in between. The CDR3 has 14 residues. Here the CDR3 reads CASSLEGAPHEQYV. The CDR3 DNA is TGTGCCAGCAGTTTGGAGGGGGCGCCTCACGAGCAGTACGTC.

The chain recombines TRBV15 with TRBJ2-7; 7 nucleotides line up with TRBD1. The V and J ends lost 6 bases and 4 bases, in that order; junction bases with no gene match: 9. CDR3 size: 14 residues. Germline values: CDR1 LNHNV, CDR2 YYDKDF (reference sequence). The CDR3 reads CATSRQGFQYEQYV. CDR3 nucleotides: TGTGCCACCAGTCGACAGGGTTTTCAGTACGAGCAGTACGTC.

This clonotype has only a few counts. The chain has TRBV24-1 and TRBJ2-1, with 16 bases identical to TRBD2. The CDR3 contains 17 residues. V was pared by 6 bases and J by 5 bases, with 6 bases of the junction left unmatched. CDR1 and CDR2 from the germline V gene are KGHDR and SFDVKD. CDR3 in amino acids: CATSRAGTSGGDNEQFF. The CDR3 region has the DNA TGTGCCACCAGTAGGGCCGGGACTAGCGGGGGGGACAATGAGCAGTTCTTC.

The chain combines TRBV4-3 with TRBJ2-3, with D perhaps matching TRBD2 (6 bases). Germline-derived CDR1 and CDR2 are LGHNA and YSLEER. V dropped 4 bases and J dropped 4 bases, with 12 bases sitting between them. The CDR3 runs 14 residues. This chain's CDR3 is CASSRGDPPDTQYF. The CDR3 DNA reads as TGCGCCAGCAGCCGGGGGGACCCCCCAGATACGCAGTATTTT.

The V gene is TRBV27, the J gene TRBJ2-5; 7 positions match TRBD1. CDR3 length equals 12 residues. Germline lookup yields CDR1 MNHEY and CDR2 SMNVEV (reference sequence). Losses at the gene ends were 5 bases for V and 6 bases for J; bases not matched to a gene: 3. The CDR3 here is CASSVTGQTQYF. In nucleotides, the CDR3 is TGTGCCAGCAGTGTGACAGGGCAGACCCAGTACTTC.

The chain is built from TRBV5-1 and TRBJ2-1; 8 positions match TRBD1. Germline CDR1 SGHRS, CDR2 YFSETQ. The CDR3 contains 14 residues. The junction had 9 bases not matched to a gene; V was cut back by 5 bases and J by 8 bases. The CDR3 DNA reads as TGCGCCAGCAGTCTCCAGGGGGCGCGGGATGAGCAGTTCTTC. Amino acid sequence: CASSLQGARDEQFF.

This clonotype was seen more than once but under ten times. The V and J genes are TRBV29-1 and TRBJ2-5; tentative D call: TRBD1 (5 bases). V lost 5 bases and J lost 5, with 9 bases in between. The CDR3 loop spans 11 amino acids. CDR1 is SQVTM, CDR2 ANQGSEA, per germline. The CDR3 is CSVRGWETQYF. The CDR3 nucleotides are TGCAGCGTTAGGGGTTGGGAGACCCAGTACTTC.